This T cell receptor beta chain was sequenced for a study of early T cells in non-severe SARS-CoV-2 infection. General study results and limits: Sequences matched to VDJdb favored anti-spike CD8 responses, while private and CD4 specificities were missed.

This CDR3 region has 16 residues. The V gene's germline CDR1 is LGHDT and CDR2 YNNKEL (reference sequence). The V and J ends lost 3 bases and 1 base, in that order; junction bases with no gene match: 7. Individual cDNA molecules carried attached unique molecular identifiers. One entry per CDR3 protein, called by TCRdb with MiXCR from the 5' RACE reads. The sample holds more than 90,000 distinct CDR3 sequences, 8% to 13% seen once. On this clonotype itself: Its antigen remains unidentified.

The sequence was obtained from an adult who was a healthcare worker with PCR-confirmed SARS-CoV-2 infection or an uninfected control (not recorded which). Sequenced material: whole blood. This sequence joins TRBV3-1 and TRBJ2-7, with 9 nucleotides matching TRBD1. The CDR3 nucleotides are TGTGCCAGCAGCCAGGACGTCGGGACAGGGTCCTACGAGCAGTACTTC. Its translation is CASSQDVGTGSYEQYF.